This T cell receptor beta chain was captured by sequencing in a study of cytomegalovirus exposure and HLA in healthy donors. A multiplex PCR was run with 60 Vbeta primers and 13 Jbeta primers. The protocol was immunoSEQ multiplex PCR, while the TCRdb copy is restricted to in-frame clones and leaves out a portion. Of 150,000 to 200,000 clones in the sample, around 80% were seen once. The germline V gene encodes CDR1 SGDLS and CDR2 YYNGEE. The CDR3 length is 13 residues. With 4 bases clipped from V and 9 bases from J, the junction kept 5 bases outside the gene matches. The sequence derives from a man aged 35-49 years in good health and CMV-seropositive. This chain uses TRBV9 with TRBJ1-2, with 11 bases aligning to TRBD1. The sequencing input was PBMCs. The DNA of the CDR3 is TGTGCCAGCAGCCCGGGACAGGGGGTTCGCTACACCTTC. Translating it yields CASSPGQGVRYTF.